What follows are 24 T cell receptor beta chains derived from one specimen sequenced in a study of spatial heterogeneity in lung cancer. Time point noted: blood at routine non-recurrence follow-up after resection. TCRdb re-called the 5' RACE reads through MiXCR, storing one row per CDR3 protein. The profile shows approximately 70,000 distinct CDR3 sequences, about 8.2% of them singletons. The specimen comprised PBMCs, sampled at follow-up. The receptors derive from a female donor with early-stage non-small cell lung cancer.

This chain connects TRBV7-9 to TRBJ1-1; 8 bases match TRBD1. Germline V gene data show CDR1 as SEHNR and CDR2 as FQNEAQ (reference sequence). This CDR3 comprises 14 residues. J was trimmed by 4 bases and V by 6 bases; bases with no gene match: 7. Here the CDR3 DNA reads TGTGCCAGCAGTCCCCTCACAGGGGGCACTGAAGCTTTCTTT. It is translated as CASSPLTGGTEAFF. Full variable domain (remainder filled in from reference TRBV7-9 and TRBJ1-1): DTGVSQNPRHKITKRGQNVTFRCDPISEHNRLYWYRQTLGQGPEFLTYFQNEAQLEKSRLLSDRFSAERPKGSFSTLEIQRTEQGDSAMYLCASSPLTGGTEAFFGQGTRLTVV.

There are a few counts of this clonotype. CDR3 sequence: CASNRQASSYNSPLHF. The CDR3, as DNA: TGTGCCAGCAACCGACAGGCGAGCTCCTATAATTCACCCCTCCACTTT. V usage is TRBV6-5 and J usage is TRBJ1-6, with a possible D match to TRBD1 (6 bases). V was cut by 7 bases and J by 0 bases, with 13 bases left in between. The germline gives CDR1 MNHEY, CDR2 SVGAGI. This CDR3 region has 16 residues.

The chain links TRBV7-2 to TRBJ2-3; D might be TRBD2 (7 bases). The V gene lost 2 bases and the J gene lost 6 bases, with 15 bases spanning the gap. This CDR3 has 15 amino acids. CDR1 and CDR2 from the germline V gene are SGHTA and FQGNSA. The CDR3 DNA sequence: TGTGCCAGCAGCTTAAAGTCAGGGGACTACGATACGCAGTATTTT. Translating gives CASSLKSGDYDTQYF.

Notes on this clonotype: A much larger clone is a single base away; this may be a read error. The J gene is TRBJ2-1, the V gene TRBV7-8; possibly TRBD2 for D (5 bases). V was clipped by 0 bases and J by 6 bases, with 9 bases between them. Germline V gene sequence: CDR1 SGHVS, CDR2 FQNEAQ. This CDR3 is built from 14 residues. The CDR3 region is CASSLAASFNEQFF. The CDR3 DNA follows: TGTGCCAGCAGCTTAGCCGCTAGCTTCAATGAGCAGTTCTTC.

This clonotype was recorded a few times. This rearrangement joins TRBV6-5 to TRBJ1-2; possible D gene TRBD1, 5 bases. The CDR3 is 16 amino acids. Germline loops: CDR1 MNHEY, CDR2 SVGAGI. The V end was cut by 10 bases, the J end by 0 bases, with 21 bases between. CDR3 DNA sequence: TGTGCCACCTCCCGGGACTCATATCGGGCTAACTATGGCTACACCTTC. It yields the protein CATSRDSYRANYGYTF.

This clonotype was counted a few times. The genes are TRBV4-1 and TRBJ2-2; 9 nucleotides align to TRBD2. This CDR3 comprises 17 residues. The V gene's germline CDR1 is MGHRA and CDR2 YSYEKL. J was trimmed by 7 bases and V by 3 bases; bases with no gene match: 12. In DNA, the CDR3 is TGCGCCAGCAGCCATCAGGGTAGCGGGAGAGTCGGCGGGGAGCTGTTTTTT. It codes for CASSHQGSGRVGGELFF.

This clonotype was picked up many times. This rearrangement joins TRBV27 to TRBJ1-2; D gene ambiguous. Germline V CDR1 and CDR2: MNHEY, SMNVEV (reference sequence). The CDR3 has 14 amino acids. V was clipped by 6 bases and J by 2 bases, with 13 bases between them. DNA for the CDR3: TGTGCCAGCAGGCTTAATTGGGCGAACTATGGCTACACCTTC. It specifies CASRLNWANYGYTF.

This chain connects TRBV6-5 to TRBJ1-1; D possibly corresponds to TRBD1 (5 bases). V was shortened by 7 bases and J by 1 base, with 13 bases between the two germline ends. This CDR3 spans 14 amino acids. Germline V gene sequence: CDR1 MNHEY, CDR2 SVGAGI. CDR3: CASTLGTANTEAFF. CDR3 in DNA: TGTGCCAGCACCCTTGGGACGGCGAACACTGAAGCTTTCTTT.

This clonotype has a count of ten or more. The chain links TRBV18 to TRBJ2-5; D gene uncertain. The CDR3 covers 13 residues. With 3 bases removed from V and 3 bases from J, the gap between germline ends came to 8 bases. CDR1 and CDR2 from the germline V gene are KGHSH and LQKENI. The CDR3 bases are TGTGCCAGCTCACCTCAAACAAAAGAGACCCAGTACTTC. This encodes CASSPQTKETQYF. Drawing the rest from reference TRBV18 and TRBJ2-5, the complete variable domain is NAGVMQNPRHLVRRRGQEARLRCSPMKGHSHVYWYRQLPEEGLKFMVYLQKENIIDESGMPKERFSAEFPKEGPSILRIQQVVRGDSAAYFCASSPQTKETQYFGPGTRLLVL.

This chain links TRBV29-1 with TRBJ1-2; 10 bases are shared with TRBD1. The CDR3 is 12 amino acids. Germline V CDR1 and CDR2: SQVTM, ANQGSEA. The V segment lost 7 bases and the J segment 5 bases; nucleotides outside the gene matches: 4. CDR3 amino acids: CSGTGGIYGYTF. CDR3 DNA: TGCAGCGGGACAGGGGGTATATATGGCTACACCTTC.

This clonotype occurred many times. This chain joins TRBV11-2 and TRBJ2-1; TRBD2 might be the D (5 bases). Germline V CDR1 and CDR2: SGHAT, FQNNGV. This CDR3 region has 12 residues. V was clipped by 6 bases and J by 6 bases, with 9 bases between them. DNA for the CDR3: TGTGCCAGCAGTTCGGACTTCAATGAGCAGTTCTTC. Protein product: CASSSDFNEQFF.

The rearrangement joins TRBV5-8 to TRBJ2-1; 9 bases match TRBD2. The CDR3 runs to 18 residues. J gave up 1 base and V 4 bases, and 12 bases lay outside the gene matches. Per germline, CDR1 SGHTS and CDR2 YDEGEE. The CDR3 DNA follows: TGTGCCAGCAGCGTCACCGGGACTAGCTCCCCTTCCTACAATGAGCAGTTCTTC. It translates to CASSVTGTSSPSYNEQFF. The full variable domain, its missing parts supplied by reference TRBV5-8 and TRBJ2-1, is EAGVTQSPTHLIKTRGQQATLRCSPISGHTSVYWYQQALGLGLQFLLWYDEGEERNRGNFPPRFSGRQFPNYSSELNVNALELEDSALYLCASSVTGTSSPSYNEQFFGPGTRLTVL.

Ten or more counts support this clonotype. The chain uses TRBV20-1 and TRBJ2-7; 9 nucleotides line up with TRBD1. Germline CDR1 and CDR2: DFQATT and SNEGSKA (reference sequence). The CDR3 loop spans 13 amino acids. J was trimmed by 4 bases and V by 6 bases; bases with no gene match: 7. The CDR3 loop reads CSAPGQGLYEQYF. CDR3 DNA: TGCAGTGCCCCGGGACAGGGATTGTACGAGCAGTACTTC.

This clonotype was counted only a few times. The chain links TRBV2 to TRBJ2-5, with D uncertain. Trimming cost V 4 bases and J 2 bases, with 5 bases left between them. The CDR3 is 12 amino acids. Per the germline V gene, CDR1 is SNHLY and CDR2 is FYNNEI. The CDR3 nucleotides read TGTGCCAGCAGTGCAACACAAGAGACCCAGTACTTC. It is translated as CASSATQETQYF.

The chain has TRBV7-3 and TRBJ2-3; the D is unclear. CDR1 is SGHTA, CDR2 FQGTGA, per germline. This CDR3 spans 13 amino acids. V lost 6 bases and J 2 bases, leaving 9 bases between the germline ends. The CDR3 DNA is TGTGCCAGCAGTGATAAATACACAGATACGCAGTATTTT. Amino acid sequence: CASSDKYTDTQYF.

In its sample, this clonotype was seen many times. This rearrangement joins TRBV12-3 or TRBV12-4 to TRBJ1-5, with 7 bases aligning to TRBD1. The CDR3 is 14 residues long. V shed 4 bases and J 6 bases; nucleotides not matched to a gene: 6. The CDR3 is CASSYRQGSQPQHF. CDR3 DNA sequence: TGTGCCAGCAGTTATCGACAGGGAAGTCAGCCCCAGCATTTT.

This clonotype was observed at least ten times. This chain links TRBV11-2 with TRBJ1-2; unclear D gene. This CDR3 is 11 amino acids long. V dropped 3 bases and J dropped 6 bases, with 5 bases sitting between them. The germline V gene encodes CDR1 SGHAT and CDR2 FQNNGV. The CDR3 here is CASSFRNGYTF. As DNA, the CDR3 is TGTGCCAGCAGCTTCCGGAATGGCTACACCTTC.

The V and J genes are TRBV19 and TRBJ2-1; D is unclear. Trimming pared 10 bases from V and 5 bases from J, leaving 15 bases between. The germline V gene has CDR1 LNHDA and CDR2 SQIVND (reference sequence). There are 13 residues in the CDR3. Here the CDR3 reads CATGFFADNEQFF. The CDR3 DNA reads TGTGCCACGGGTTTCTTCGCGGACAATGAGCAGTTCTTC.

The chain uses TRBV5-4 and TRBJ1-1, with D tentatively TRBD1 (6 bases). V gave up 4 bases and J gave up 1 base, with 11 bases separating them. The CDR3 spans 14 residues. Germline CDR1 SGHNT, CDR2 YYREEE (reference sequence). The CDR3 DNA reads TGTGCCAGCAGCCGGACAGCGTCGAACACTGAAGCTTTCTTT. As protein: CASSRTASNTEAFF. The full variable domain, completed using reference TRBV5-4 and TRBJ1-1, is ETGVTQSPTHLIKTRGQQVTLRCSSQSGHNTVSWYQQALGQGPQFIFQYYREEENGRGNFPPRFSGLQFPNYSSELNVNALELDDSALYLCASSRTASNTEAFFGQGTRLTVV.

This clonotype was counted ten times or more. V usage is TRBV10-3 and J usage is TRBJ2-1; weak D call: TRBD1 (8 bases). Trimming took 10 bases from V and 2 from J, leaving 15 bases between them. The CDR3 runs to 14 residues. Germline-derived CDR1 and CDR2 are ENHRY and SYGVKD. The CDR3 is CASHRGGAYNEQFF. CDR3 coding DNA: TGTGCCAGCCACAGGGGGGGGGCCTACAATGAGCAGTTCTTC.

This clonotype was picked up a small number of times. The CDR3 DNA sequence: TGTGCCGTTCGCCGAGGGGGCAATGAAGCTTTCTTT. It is translated as CAVRRGGNEAFF. The chain couples TRBV6-5 to TRBJ1-1; 7 bases line up with TRBD1. This CDR3 region has 12 residues. Per germline, CDR1 MNHEY and CDR2 SVGAGI. Unmatched junction bases numbered 10, after V lost 11 bases and J lost 7 bases.

This clonotype occurred many times. The V and J genes are TRBV20-1 and TRBJ2-2; D not resolved. Deletions cut 0 bases from V and 0 bases from J, with 8 bases between. Per germline, CDR1 DFQATT and CDR2 SNEGSKA (reference sequence). CDR3 size: 15 residues. CDR3 in amino acids: CSARDVSSNTGELFF. The CDR3 DNA reads as TGCAGTGCTAGAGATGTTTCCTCGAACACCGGGGAGCTGTTTTTT.

This clonotype has at least ten counts. The chain has TRBV5-6 and TRBJ2-3, with D perhaps matching TRBD2 (5 bases). V lost 2 bases and J lost 7, with 11 bases in between. From germline, CDR1 is SGHDT and CDR2 YYEEEE. CDR3 length: 13 residues. This CDR3 reads CASSLGGLNTQYF. The CDR3 region has the DNA TGTGCCAGCAGCTTAGGCGGGTTGAATACGCAGTATTTT. Using reference TRBV5-6 and TRBJ2-3 for the parts outside the CDR3, the full variable domain is DAGVTQSPTHLIKTRGQQVTLRCSPKSGHDTVSWYQQALGQGPQFIFQYYEEEERQRGNFPDRFSGHQFPNYSSELNVNALLLGDSALYLCASSLGGLNTQYFGPGTRLTVL.

This clonotype was seen ten or more times. This rearrangement joins TRBV7-8 to TRBJ2-3, with 8 bases fitting TRBD2. CDR3 length: 17 residues. Per the germline V gene, CDR1 is SGHVS and CDR2 is FQNEAQ. V lost 6 bases to trimming and J lost 7 bases; unmatched junction nucleotides: 18. The CDR3 protein is CASSSGPLAASRNTQYF. The CDR3 DNA reads TGTGCCAGCAGTTCTGGGCCACTAGCGGCCTCCAGAAATACGCAGTATTTT. Full variable domain (outside the CDR3, taken from reference TRBV7-8 and TRBJ2-3): GAGVSQSPRYKVAKRGQDVALRCDPISGHVSLFWYQQALGQGPEFLTYFQNEAQLDKSGLPSDRFFAERPEGSVSTLKIQRTQQEDSAVYLCASSSGPLAASRNTQYFGPGTRLTVL.